This TCR beta chain was captured by sequencing in a study of cytomegalovirus exposure and HLA in healthy donors. Primers: 60 Vbeta forward and 13 Jbeta reverse. Using immunoSEQ multiplex PCR, the repertoire was profiled, and TCRdb retains in-frame clones only, with some absent. The sample includes under 100,000 clones, approximately 70% of them seen just once. Germline V lookup: CDR1 SGDLS, CDR2 YYNGEE. The CDR3 has 20 amino acids. The V gene end was trimmed by 4 bases and the J gene end by 0 bases; junction bases not matched to a gene: 16. Sequenced: PBMCs. The sequence came from a woman between 50 and 59 years old in good health and CMV-seropositive. The V call is TRBV9, the J call TRBJ2-7; TRBD2 agrees at 13 bases. The CDR3 sequence is CASSPPAGTSGTSDSYEQYF. The CDR3 DNA reads as TGTGCCAGCAGCCCACCAGCCGGGACTAGCGGGACATCTGACTCCTACGAGCAGTACTTC.